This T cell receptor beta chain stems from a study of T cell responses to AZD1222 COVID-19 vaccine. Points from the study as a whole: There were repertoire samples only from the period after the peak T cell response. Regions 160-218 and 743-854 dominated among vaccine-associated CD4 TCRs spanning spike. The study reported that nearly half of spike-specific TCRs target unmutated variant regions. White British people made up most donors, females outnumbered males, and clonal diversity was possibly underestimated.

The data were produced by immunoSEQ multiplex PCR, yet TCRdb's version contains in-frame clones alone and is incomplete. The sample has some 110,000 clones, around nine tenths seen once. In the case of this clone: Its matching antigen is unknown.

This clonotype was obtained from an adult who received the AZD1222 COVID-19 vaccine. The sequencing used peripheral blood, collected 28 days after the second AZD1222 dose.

CDR3 sequence reads: CASSQSGARGKLFF. In DNA, the CDR3 is TGTGCCAGCAGTCAATCCGGGGCCAGAGGAAAACTGTTTTTT. The gene calls are TRBV6-5 and TRBJ1-4, with D perhaps TRBD1 (5 bases). This CDR3 has 14 residues. The V gene's germline CDR1 is MNHEY and CDR2 SVGAGI. V was clipped by 5 bases and J by 10 bases, with 17 bases between them.